A selection of T cell receptor beta chains follows, all from one sample in a study of cytomegalovirus exposure and HLA in healthy donors. Clones were sequenced by immunoSEQ multiplex PCR, and TCRdb holds only the in-frame ones, with some missing. The data contain 60,000 to 90,000 clones, 70% to 90% of them singletons. The sequencing sample was made of PBMCs. The receptor source for this set is a man aged 25-45 years in good health and CMV-seronegative. Both conserved end residues are part of each CDR3.

V gene: TRBV9; CDR3 protein: CASSTRGGAEAFF
V gene: TRBV6-1; CDR3 protein: CASSEGLGVYNQPQHF
V gene: TRBV5-8; CDR3 protein: CASSFRVAGNTIYF
V gene: TRBV9; CDR3 protein: CASSVDRDRGYTGELFF
V gene: TRBV6-6; CDR3 protein: CASSTTGTGEETQYF
V gene: TRBV27; CDR3 protein: CASSLLLAGTDTQYF
V gene: TRBV27; CDR3 protein: CASRMGTVKDQPQHF
V gene: TRBV18; CDR3 protein: CASSSNLNTEAFF
V gene: TRBV11-2; CDR3 protein: CASSPPRGRGGREKLFF
V gene: TRBV27; CDR3 protein: CASSLSGESYNEQFF
V gene: TRBV30; CDR3 protein: CAWSRGQYNEQFF
V gene: TRBV15; CDR3 protein: CAIANEGGMPDTQYF
V gene: TRBV4-1; CDR3 protein: CASSLLGGAATQYF
V gene: TRBV30; CDR3 protein: CAWRGLAGASRETQYF
V gene: TRBV6-5; CDR3 protein: CASRTGSGNTIYF
V gene: TRBV5-1; CDR3 protein: CASSLTAGDYGYTF